The source of this TCR beta chain is a study of identical twins. Study-wide results and caveats: The study based its conclusions on cross-sectional statistical analysis and did not follow the same donors.

One entry per CDR3 protein results from TCRdb running MiXCR on the 5' RACE reads. The top ten clones hold less than 2.5% of a sample with fewer than 350,000 distinct CDR3 sequences, about 8.1% of them seen once. In this sample, this clonotype turned up many times. What it binds is not known. Between the trimmed V and J ends, which lost 4 bases and 3 bases, there was a span of 10 bases. The CDR3 contains 13 residues. Germline V gene data show CDR1 as SQVTM and CDR2 as ANQGSEA. A further study also used this sample, focusing on yellow fever vaccine responses in identical twins. That publication notes: Reportedly, the response of twins' T cells to the vaccine seemed partly convergent, partly personalized.

The sequencing input was memory (CD45RO+) T cells sorted from blood. The sequence came from a woman aged 18 to 35 in good health. The V call is TRBV29-1, the J call TRBJ1-5; weak D call: TRBD1 (6 bases). The CDR3 here is CSVGGQANQPQHF. The CDR3 DNA reads as TGCAGCGTTGGGGGGCAGGCCAATCAGCCCCAGCATTTT.